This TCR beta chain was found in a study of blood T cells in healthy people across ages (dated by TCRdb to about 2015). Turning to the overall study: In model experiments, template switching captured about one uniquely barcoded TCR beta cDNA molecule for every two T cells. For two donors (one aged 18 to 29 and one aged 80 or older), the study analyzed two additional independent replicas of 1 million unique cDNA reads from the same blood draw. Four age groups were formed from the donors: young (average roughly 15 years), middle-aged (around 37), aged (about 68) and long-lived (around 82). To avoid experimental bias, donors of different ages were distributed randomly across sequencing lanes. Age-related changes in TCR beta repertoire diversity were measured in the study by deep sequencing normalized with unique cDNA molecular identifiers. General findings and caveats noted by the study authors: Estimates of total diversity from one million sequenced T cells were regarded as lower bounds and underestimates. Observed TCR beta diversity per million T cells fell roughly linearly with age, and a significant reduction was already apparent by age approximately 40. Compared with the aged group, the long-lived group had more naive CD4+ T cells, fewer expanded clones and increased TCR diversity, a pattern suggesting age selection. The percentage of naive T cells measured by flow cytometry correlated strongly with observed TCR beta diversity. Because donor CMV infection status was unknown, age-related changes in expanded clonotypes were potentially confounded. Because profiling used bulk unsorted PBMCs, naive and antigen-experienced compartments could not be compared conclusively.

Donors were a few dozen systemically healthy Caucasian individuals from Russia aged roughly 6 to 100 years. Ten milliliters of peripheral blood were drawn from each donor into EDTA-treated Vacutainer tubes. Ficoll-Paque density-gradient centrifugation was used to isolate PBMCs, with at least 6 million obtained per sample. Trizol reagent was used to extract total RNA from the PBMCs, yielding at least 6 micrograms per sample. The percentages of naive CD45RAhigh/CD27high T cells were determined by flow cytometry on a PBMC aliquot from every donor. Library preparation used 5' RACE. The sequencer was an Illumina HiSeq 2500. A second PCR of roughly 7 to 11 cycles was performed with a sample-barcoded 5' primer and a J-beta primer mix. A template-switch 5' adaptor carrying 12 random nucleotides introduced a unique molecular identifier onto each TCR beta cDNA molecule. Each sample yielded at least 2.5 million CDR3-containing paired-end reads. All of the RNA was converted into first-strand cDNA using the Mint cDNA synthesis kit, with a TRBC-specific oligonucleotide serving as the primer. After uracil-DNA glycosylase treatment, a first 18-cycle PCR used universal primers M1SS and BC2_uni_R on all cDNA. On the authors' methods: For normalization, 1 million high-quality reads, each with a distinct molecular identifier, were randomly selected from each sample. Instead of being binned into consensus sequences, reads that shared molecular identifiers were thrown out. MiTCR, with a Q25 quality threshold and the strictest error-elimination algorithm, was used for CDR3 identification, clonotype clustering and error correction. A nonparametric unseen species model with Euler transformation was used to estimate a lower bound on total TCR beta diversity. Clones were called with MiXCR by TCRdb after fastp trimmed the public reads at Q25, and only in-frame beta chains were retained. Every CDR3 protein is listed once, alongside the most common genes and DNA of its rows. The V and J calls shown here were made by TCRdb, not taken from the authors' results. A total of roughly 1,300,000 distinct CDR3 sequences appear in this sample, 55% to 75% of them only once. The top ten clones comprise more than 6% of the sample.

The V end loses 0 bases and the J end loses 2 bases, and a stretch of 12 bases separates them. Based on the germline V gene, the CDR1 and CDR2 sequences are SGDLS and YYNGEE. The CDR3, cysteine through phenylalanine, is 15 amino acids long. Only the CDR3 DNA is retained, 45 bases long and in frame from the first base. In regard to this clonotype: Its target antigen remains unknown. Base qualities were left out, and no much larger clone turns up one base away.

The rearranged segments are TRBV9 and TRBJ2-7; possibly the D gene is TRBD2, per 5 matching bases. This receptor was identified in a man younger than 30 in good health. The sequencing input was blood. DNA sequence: TGTGCCAGCAGCGTAGAAGGGAGACGGCCCTACGAGCAGTACTTC. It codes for CASSVEGRRPYEQYF.